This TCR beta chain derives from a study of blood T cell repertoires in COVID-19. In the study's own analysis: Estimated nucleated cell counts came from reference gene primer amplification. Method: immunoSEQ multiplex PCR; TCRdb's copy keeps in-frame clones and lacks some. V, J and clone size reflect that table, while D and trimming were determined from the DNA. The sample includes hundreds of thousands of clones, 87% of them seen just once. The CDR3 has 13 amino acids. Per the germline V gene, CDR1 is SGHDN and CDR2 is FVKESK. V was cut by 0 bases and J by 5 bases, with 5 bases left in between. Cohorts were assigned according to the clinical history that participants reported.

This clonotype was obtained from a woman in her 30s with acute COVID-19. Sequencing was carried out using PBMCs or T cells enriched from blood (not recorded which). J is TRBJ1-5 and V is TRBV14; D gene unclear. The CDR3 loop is CASSQDLDQPQHF. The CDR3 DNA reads TGTGCCAGCAGCCAAGATCTCGATCAGCCCCAGCATTTT.